The 20 T cell receptor beta chains listed next were all sequenced from one sample in a study of T-cell reconstitution after alpha-beta-depleted transplantation in children. Using unique molecular identifiers, the investigators prepared the TCRbeta library. In TCRdb, the PCR reads were re-called with MiXCR into one record per CDR3 protein. The sample has hundreds of thousands of distinct CDR3 sequences, 23% seen once. The sequencing here drew on PBMCs, mostly from graft donor cells, taken 360 days after TCRalphabeta/CD19-depleted stem cell transplant. The receptors shown here come from a boy under two years old who had a stem cell transplant for acute myeloid leukemia, so the T cells may come from the graft donor.

The genes are TRBV6-5 and TRBJ2-1; D gene uncertain. CDR1 is MNHEY, CDR2 SVGAGI, per germline. Trimming removed 0 bases from V and 8 bases from J, with 8 bases in between. The CDR3 is 13 residues long. As DNA, the CDR3 is TGTGCCAGCAGTTACTCTGGGTTCTATGAGCAGTTCTTC. It codes for CASSYSGFYEQFF.

The chain recombines TRBV6-5 with TRBJ2-3; the D is unclear. The CDR3 has 13 residues. The ends were cut back, 8 bases at V and 0 bases at J, with 9 bases in the middle. Germline values: CDR1 MNHEY, CDR2 SVGAGI. This chain's CDR3 is CASGLTSTDTQYF. In nucleotides, the CDR3 is TGTGCCAGCGGTTTGACTAGCACAGATACGCAGTATTTT.

V usage is TRBV20-1 and J usage is TRBJ2-1, with TRBD2 matching 16 bases. Germline trimming cut 5 bases from V and 8 bases from J; bases unmatched to any gene: 12. The CDR3 has 17 amino acids. The germline V gene encodes CDR1 DFQATT and CDR2 SNEGSKA (reference sequence). The CDR3 DNA follows: TGCAGTGCTGCCACCGGGACTAGCGGGGGGGCCAACTATGAGCAGTTCTTC. This sequence encodes CSAATGTSGGANYEQFF.

This clonotype has only a few counts. The genes are TRBV5-1 and TRBJ2-5; 8 nucleotides agree with TRBD2. There are 15 residues in the CDR3. Germline V gene lookup returns CDR1 SGHRS and CDR2 YFSETQ. Unmatched junction bases numbered 7, after V lost 2 bases and J lost 4 bases. CDR3 bases: TGCGCCAGCAGCTTTGCGGGACTAGAGGGAGAGACCCAGTACTTC. It is translated as CASSFAGLEGETQYF.

The J gene is TRBJ2-7, the V gene TRBV6-5; no reliable D call. The CDR3 is made up of 14 amino acids. Per germline, CDR1 MNHEY and CDR2 SVGAGI. The V gene lost 3 bases and the J gene lost 1 base, with 10 bases spanning the gap. The DNA for the CDR3 is TGTGCCAGCAGTTATAGGACCTTTTCCTACGAGCAGTACTTC. Its protein product is CASSYRTFSYEQYF.

This clonotype was seen ten or more times. The rearrangement joins TRBV4-3 to TRBJ2-1, with a weak D call TRBD2 (5 bases). This CDR3 contains 17 residues. The V end lost 0 bases, the J end lost 1 base, and 13 bases lay between the germline ends. Germline CDR1 is LGHNA and CDR2 is YSLEER. The CDR3 is CASSQDSRAHSYNEQFF. The CDR3 DNA reads TGCGCCAGCAGCCAAGATTCGAGGGCCCATTCCTACAATGAGCAGTTCTTC.

This clonotype has only a few counts. The chain joins TRBV24-1 to TRBJ2-3; D is unresolved. Deletions cut 0 bases from V and 2 bases from J, with 8 bases between. Germline-derived CDR1 and CDR2 are KGHDR and SFDVKD. The CDR3 contains 15 residues. CDR3 residues: CATSDLLGATDTQYF. The CDR3 region has the DNA TGTGCCACCAGTGATTTGCTCGGAGCCACAGATACGCAGTATTTT.

This clonotype was observed many times. J is TRBJ2-1 and V is TRBV12-3 or TRBV12-4; either TRBD1 or TRBD2 may supply D (6 bases each). There are 15 residues in the CDR3. Between the trimmed V and J ends, which lost 6 bases and 2 bases, there was a span of 14 bases. CDR3 in DNA: TGTGCCAGCAGCCCCCCGGGGGCTACCTACAATGAGCAGTTCTTC. Translation: CASSPPGATYNEQFF.

This clonotype was seen a few times. The chain has TRBV20-1 and TRBJ2-2; D ambiguous. The V gene's germline CDR1 is DFQATT and CDR2 SNEGSKA (reference sequence). The V end lost 5 bases, the J end lost 5 bases, and 12 bases lay between the germline ends. The CDR3 contains 13 residues. The CDR3 here is CSASDPPTGELFF. The CDR3 nucleotides are TGCAGTGCTTCCGACCCCCCGACCGGGGAGCTGTTTTTT.

This clonotype was seen a few times. The CDR3 is CASKWDPTGELFF. DNA of the CDR3: TGTGCCAGCAAGTGGGACCCCACCGGGGAGCTGTTTTTT. The chain is built from TRBV7-2 and TRBJ2-2, with D perhaps being TRBD1 or TRBD2 (5 bases each). Germline V gene lookup returns CDR1 SGHTA and CDR2 FQGNSA. Trimming pared 7 bases from V and 4 bases from J, leaving 10 bases between. The CDR3 extends over 13 amino acids.

This clonotype showed up many times. The chain is built from TRBV25-1 and TRBJ2-1; D is possibly TRBD2 (6 bases). Germline values: CDR1 MGHDK, CDR2 SYGVNS. V was clipped by 7 bases and J by 4 bases, with 17 bases between them. This CDR3 has 15 amino acids. The CDR3 here is CASTDYSDSYNEQFF. CDR3 DNA: TGTGCCAGCACGGACTACAGCGACTCTTACAATGAGCAGTTCTTC.

A few counts support this clonotype. The chain couples TRBV6-5 to TRBJ2-1, with TRBD2 identical over 14 bases. The trim removed 2 bases at V and 7 bases at J, leaving 7 bases unmatched. The germline gives CDR1 MNHEY, CDR2 SVGAGI. CDR3 length: 17 amino acids. This chain's CDR3 is CASSYRAGLAGANEQFF. Here the CDR3 DNA reads TGTGCCAGCAGTTACAGAGCGGGACTAGCGGGGGCTAATGAGCAGTTCTTC.

This clonotype appeared many times. This rearrangement joins TRBV12-3 or TRBV12-4 to TRBJ2-3, with D unresolved. CDR3 length: 16 residues. V was cut by 2 bases and J by 2 bases, with 14 bases left in between. DNA for the CDR3: TGTGCCAGCAGTTTAAATGGGATCCCTACCACAGATACGCAGTATTTT. This encodes CASSLNGIPTTDTQYF.

The chain uses TRBV28 and TRBJ2-5, with D uncertain. CDR3 size: 14 residues. Trimming stripped 1 base from V and 5 bases from J, with 11 bases between. Germline V gives CDR1 MDHEN, CDR2 SYDVKM. The CDR3 sequence: CASSLSKGKETQYF. CDR3 nucleotide sequence: TGTGCCAGCAGTTTATCGAAAGGGAAGGAGACCCAGTACTTC.

This chain links TRBV12-3 or TRBV12-4 with TRBJ1-5; D unclear. Trimming shortened V by 6 bases and J by 1 base, and 10 bases separated the two germline ends. The length of the CDR3 is 14 residues. The CDR3 sequence is CASRAPRSNQPQHF. The CDR3 nucleotides read TGTGCCAGCAGGGCCCCTAGGAGCAATCAGCCCCAGCATTTT.

This clonotype was observed at least ten times. CDR3 coding DNA: TGTGCCAGCAGTTGGGACAGGGGACCCCAAGAGACCCAGTACTTC. Protein product: CASSWDRGPQETQYF. The chain couples TRBV7-2 to TRBJ2-5; the match to TRBD1 covers 10 bases. Unmatched junction bases numbered 5, after V lost 6 bases and J lost 1 base. The CDR3 runs to 15 residues. CDR1 is SGHTA and CDR2 is FQGNSA in the germline V gene.

The chain has TRBV12-3 or TRBV12-4 and TRBJ2-5; D may be TRBD1 (6 bases). This CDR3 spans 14 amino acids. V lost 3 bases and J lost 5, with 13 bases in between. The CDR3 protein is CASSFLGARETQYF. For the CDR3, the DNA is TGTGCCAGCAGTTTTCTGGGGGCACGGGAGACCCAGTACTTC.

This clonotype appeared once. A much larger clone sits a single nucleotide away, making a read error possible. The CDR3 loop is CASKNSGANVLTF. The CDR3 nucleotides are TGTGCCAGCAAAAACTCTGGGGCCAACGTCCTGACTTTC. The rearrangement uses TRBV28 and TRBJ2-6, with D uncertain. Trimming removed 7 bases from V and 0 bases from J, with 4 bases in between. This CDR3 spans 13 amino acids. Germline V gives CDR1 MDHEN, CDR2 SYDVKM.

This clonotype was detected a few times. The genes are TRBV10-3 and TRBJ1-2; D gene unclear. Trimming left V 5 bases short and J 2 bases short, with 6 bases between. The CDR3 runs to 12 residues. From germline, CDR1 is ENHRY and CDR2 SYGVKD. In nucleotides, the CDR3 is TGTGCCATCAGTCCAGAGAACTATGGCTACACCTTC. It specifies CAISPENYGYTF.

This clonotype was found many times. The chain joins TRBV3-1 to TRBJ2-1, with TRBD2 matching over 13 bases. The junction had 3 bases not matched to a gene; V was cut back by 6 bases and J by 7 bases. CDR3 size: 14 residues. CDR1 and CDR2 (germline): LGHDT, YNNKEL (reference sequence). CDR3 loop: CASRGLAGVNEQFF. As DNA, the CDR3 is TGTGCCAGCAGAGGACTAGCGGGGGTTAATGAGCAGTTCTTC.